A selection of T cell receptor beta chains follows, all from one sample in a study of blood T cell repertoires in COVID-19. The method was immunoSEQ multiplex PCR; TCRdb's version includes in-frame clones alone and lacks a portion of them. The sample includes roughly 250,000 clones, around nine tenths seen only once; the top ten take 1.9%. Sample: PBMCs or T cells enriched from blood (not recorded which). All receptors come from a woman aged 18-29 years who had recovered from COVID-19. Each CDR3 is given with its conserved first and last residue. The order of the fields is CDR3 protein, CDR3 DNA, clone size, J gene, V gene, D gene. A D gene is named only where the DNA matches it firmly. Clone size appears in some rows only: once, few, many, or a class for an expanded clone.

CDR3 protein: CASSQGYRLGSGTEAFF; CDR3 DNA: TGCGCCAGCAGCCAAGGGTACAGGTTGGGGTCCGGCACTGAAGCTTTCTTT; clone size: .; J gene: TRBJ1-1; V gene: TRBV4-3; D gene: .
CDR3 protein: CASSGSARGIQYF; CDR3 DNA: TGTGCCAGCAGTGGCTCGGCCCGGGGCATTCAGTACTTC; clone size: .; J gene: TRBJ2-4; V gene: TRBV28; D gene: .
CDR3 protein: CASSPGQGDYTEAFF; CDR3 DNA: TGTGCCAGCAGCCCGGGACAGGGAGATTACACTGAAGCTTTCTTT; clone size: .; J gene: TRBJ1-1; V gene: TRBV9; D gene: TRBD1
CDR3 protein: CASSHASEGVEKLFF; CDR3 DNA: TGTGCCAGCAGTCACGCTAGTGAGGGTGTTGAAAAACTGTTTTTT; clone size: few; J gene: TRBJ1-4; V gene: TRBV5-6; D gene: .
CDR3 protein: CASRFSGTGFTEAFF; CDR3 DNA: TGTGCCAGCAGGTTCTCCGGGACAGGGTTTACTGAAGCTTTCTTT; clone size: .; J gene: TRBJ1-1; V gene: TRBV7-3; D gene: TRBD1
CDR3 protein: CASSLGSSGRSISYEQYF; CDR3 DNA: TGTGCCAGCAGCTTAGGGTCTAGCGGGAGGTCCATTTCCTACGAGCAGTACTTC; clone size: .; J gene: TRBJ2-7; V gene: TRBV7-2; D gene: TRBD2
CDR3 protein: CATSAKNAPGYEQYF; CDR3 DNA: TGTGCCACCAGTGCTAAGAATGCCCCCGGCTACGAGCAGTACTTC; clone size: .; J gene: TRBJ2-7; V gene: TRBV24-1; D gene: .
CDR3 protein: CASRVSAGKSTIYF; CDR3 DNA: TGTGCCAGTAGGGTCTCCGCGGGAAAGAGTACCATATATTTT; clone size: .; J gene: TRBJ1-3; V gene: TRBV19; D gene: .
CDR3 protein: CASSGAGGTSYNEQFF; CDR3 DNA: TGTGCCAGTAGTGGTGCAGGGGGTACCTCCTACAATGAGCAGTTCTTC; clone size: .; J gene: TRBJ2-1; V gene: TRBV19; D gene: TRBD1
CDR3 protein: CASSFPGGMNTEAFF; CDR3 DNA: TGTGCCAGCAGTTTTCCCGGGGGGATGAACACTGAAGCTTTCTTT; clone size: .; J gene: TRBJ1-1; V gene: TRBV28; D gene: .
CDR3 protein: CASSLAPRGWTEAFF; CDR3 DNA: TGTGCCAGCAGCTTAGCTCCCCGCGGTTGGACTGAAGCTTTCTTT; clone size: .; J gene: TRBJ1-1; V gene: TRBV7-2; D gene: .
CDR3 protein: CASSLLSSHNEQFF; CDR3 DNA: TGTGCCAGCAGCTTACTATCGTCCCACAATGAGCAGTTCTTC; clone size: .; J gene: TRBJ2-1; V gene: TRBV13; D gene: .
CDR3 protein: CASSYKPNYEQYF; CDR3 DNA: TGTGCCAGCAGCTATAAACCTAACTACGAGCAGTACTTC; clone size: once; J gene: TRBJ2-7; V gene: TRBV3-1/TRBV3-2; D gene: .
CDR3 protein: CATSDQGSNTGELFF; CDR3 DNA: TGTGCCACCAGTGATCAGGGATCGAACACCGGGGAGCTGTTTTTT; clone size: once; J gene: TRBJ2-2; V gene: TRBV24-1; D gene: .
CDR3 protein: CASSTGQGHEQYF; CDR3 DNA: TGTGCCAGCAGTACGGGACAGGGGCACGAGCAGTACTTC; clone size: .; J gene: TRBJ2-7; V gene: TRBV12-3/TRBV12-4; D gene: TRBD1
CDR3 protein: CASSLVYPLGRACNEKLFF; CDR3 DNA: TGTGCCAGCAGCTTAGTCTATCCCTTGGGGAGGGCCTGTAATGAAAAACTGTTTTTT; clone size: .; J gene: TRBJ1-4; V gene: TRBV11-3; D gene: .
CDR3 protein: CASSVGQGQADTQYF; CDR3 DNA: TGTGCCAGCAGCGTAGGACAGGGTCAGGCAGATACGCAGTATTTT; clone size: .; J gene: TRBJ2-3; V gene: TRBV9; D gene: TRBD1
CDR3 protein: CASSLVGGNAPEQYF; CDR3 DNA: TGTGCCAGCAGTTTAGTCGGCGGAAACGCGCCCGAGCAGTACTTC; clone size: .; J gene: TRBJ2-7; V gene: TRBV28; D gene: .
CDR3 protein: CASSRSTGKIEAFF; CDR3 DNA: TGCGCCAGCAGCCGATCGACAGGTAAGATTGAAGCTTTCTTT; clone size: .; J gene: TRBJ1-1; V gene: TRBV4-1; D gene: .
CDR3 protein: CASSKTSGSNEQFF; CDR3 DNA: TGTGCCAGCAGCAAGACTAGCGGGAGTAATGAGCAGTTCTTC; clone size: .; J gene: TRBJ2-1; V gene: TRBV11-3; D gene: TRBD2
CDR3 protein: CASTRGSDYGYTF; CDR3 DNA: TGTGCCAGCACTCGGGGTAGCGACTATGGCTACACCTTC; clone size: .; J gene: TRBJ1-2; V gene: TRBV6-5; D gene: .
CDR3 protein: CASTEDYNSPLHF; CDR3 DNA: TGCGCCAGCACCGAGGACTATAATTCACCCCTCCACTTT; clone size: .; J gene: TRBJ1-6; V gene: TRBV5-1; D gene: .
CDR3 protein: CASSLRTEKNEKLFF; CDR3 DNA: TGTGCCAGCAGTTTACGGACAGAGAAAAATGAAAAACTGTTTTTT; clone size: .; J gene: TRBJ1-4; V gene: TRBV28; D gene: .